The 28 T cell receptor beta chains below come from one sample, sequenced in a study of cytomegalovirus exposure and HLA in healthy donors. The PCR ran on 60 Vbeta and 13 Jbeta primers. The assay was immunoSEQ multiplex PCR, and TCRdb's table has in-frame clones only and misses some. The data show 100,000 to 150,000 clones, over 60% seen once. Sequenced material: PBMCs. The receptors originated from a woman aged 40 to 55 in good health and CMV-seropositive.

The J gene is TRBJ1-2, the V gene TRBV7-2, with 9 bases identical to TRBD1. Germline trimming cut 5 bases from V and 8 bases from J; bases unmatched to any gene: 9. Germline lookup yields CDR1 SGHTA and CDR2 FQGNSA. The CDR3 extends over 14 amino acids. For the CDR3, the DNA is TGTGCCAGCAGCGCTTTACAGGGGGCGGGAGGCTACACCTTC. Its protein product is CASSALQGAGGYTF.

The rearrangement links TRBV11-2 to TRBJ1-4, with D possibly matching TRBD1 (6 bases). CDR3 length: 14 residues. The V end lost 5 bases, the J end lost 7 bases, and 14 bases lay between the germline ends. Germline V gene data show CDR1 as SGHAT and CDR2 as FQNNGV. The CDR3 here is CASSLGASGEKLFF. The DNA for the CDR3 is TGTGCCAGCAGCCTGGGGGCCTCGGGTGAAAAACTGTTTTTT.

The chain employs TRBV6-5 and TRBJ1-2; possible D gene TRBD1, 6 bases. V was shortened by 3 bases and J by 8 bases, with 13 bases between the two germline ends. CDR1 is MNHEY and CDR2 is SVGAGI in the germline V gene. The CDR3 spans 13 residues. The CDR3 spells CASSYSTGRGYTF. Here the CDR3 DNA reads TGTGCCAGCAGTTATTCGACAGGTCGGGGCTACACCTTC.

The chain links TRBV14 to TRBJ1-1; D may be TRBD1 (6 bases). Germline V CDR1 and CDR2: SGHDN, FVKESK. Trimming took off 4 bases at V and 0 bases at J, with 9 bases between the two ends. This CDR3 is 14 amino acids long. The CDR3 loop is CASSPTGVNTEAFF. CDR3 nucleotides: TGTGCCAGCAGCCCGACAGGAGTGAACACTGAAGCTTTCTTT.

The chain couples TRBV4-2 to TRBJ2-1; 8 bases agree with TRBD2. V was clipped by 1 base and J by 6 bases; unmatched bases: 5. The V gene's germline CDR1 is LGHNA and CDR2 YNFKEQ. The CDR3 has 15 amino acids. DNA of the CDR3: TGTGCCAGCAGCCAAGCGGGAGGGAACAGCAATGAGCAGTTCTTC. The encoded protein is CASSQAGGNSNEQFF.

The V gene is TRBV7-2, the J gene TRBJ2-3; D is perhaps TRBD2 (5 bases). Germline CDR1 reads SGHTA; CDR2 reads FQGNSA. The CDR3 sequence is 14 residues long. The V and J ends lost 8 bases and 0 bases respectively, with 12 bases between them. CDR3 protein: CASRRGYSTDTQYF. The CDR3 DNA reads as TGTGCCAGCCGACGGGGTTATAGCACAGATACGCAGTATTTT.

The chain uses TRBV2 and TRBJ1-3, with 7 bases identical to TRBD1. Trimming at V came to 4 bases and at J to 3 bases, leaving 9 bases not matched to a gene. Germline V gives CDR1 SNHLY, CDR2 FYNNEI. The CDR3 totals 16 residues. CDR3 region: CASSVGTARNGNTIYF. As DNA, the CDR3 is TGTGCCAGCAGTGTAGGGACAGCCAGGAATGGAAACACCATATATTTT.

This clone has only one observation. The chain joins TRBV12-5 to TRBJ1-1; 7 nucleotides agree with TRBD1. This CDR3 contains 15 residues. J gave up 1 base and V 5 bases, and 7 bases lay outside the gene matches. Germline CDR1 LGHNT, CDR2 FRNRAP. As DNA, the CDR3 is TGTGCTAGTGGTCCCCCGACAGGGAGGAACACTGAAGCTTTCTTT. It yields the protein CASGPPTGRNTEAFF.

The chain employs TRBV5-1 and TRBJ2-5, with TRBD2 matching over 12 bases. The trim removed 2 bases at V and 5 bases at J, leaving 7 bases unmatched. The CDR3 spans 16 residues. Germline loops: CDR1 SGHRS, CDR2 YFSETQ. CDR3 sequence reads: CASSFSSGGAHETQYF. As DNA, the CDR3 is TGCGCCAGCAGCTTCTCTAGCGGGGGGGCCCACGAGACCCAGTACTTC.

The chain links TRBV10-1 to TRBJ1-4; 8 nucleotides line up with TRBD1. The junction had 9 bases not matched to a gene; V was cut back by 5 bases and J by 7 bases. Germline V gene data show CDR1 as WNHNN and CDR2 as SYGVQD (reference sequence). This CDR3 region has 15 residues. The CDR3 DNA reads as TGCGCCAGCAGTATAAAAGACAGGGGTAGTGAAAAACTGTTTTTT. It specifies CASSIKDRGSEKLFF.

This rearrangement joins TRBV4-2 to TRBJ1-4; D gene uncertain. The V end was cut by 4 bases, the J end by 8 bases, with 17 bases between. The CDR3 covers 15 residues. Germline assignment: CDR1 LGHNA and CDR2 YNFKEQ. The CDR3 spells CASSPWVSGAEKLFF. The DNA for the CDR3 is TGTGCCAGCAGCCCCTGGGTGTCGGGAGCAGAAAAACTGTTTTTT.

This clone was detected once. The J gene is TRBJ1-5, the V gene TRBV4-1; TRBD1 matches 9 bases. The CDR3 spans 15 residues. Germline assignment: CDR1 MGHRA and CDR2 YSYEKL. Trimming removed 5 bases from V and 5 bases from J; junction bases left unmatched: 7. Here the CDR3 DNA reads TGCGCCAGCAGCACGGGACAGGGCGGTTATCAGCCCCAGCATTTT. It encodes CASSTGQGGYQPQHF.

J is TRBJ2-7 and V is TRBV4-1; the match to TRBD2 covers 14 bases. Germline CDR1 and CDR2: MGHRA and YSYEKL. V gave up 4 bases and J gave up 3 bases; unmatched junction bases: 2. This CDR3 region has 15 residues. This chain's CDR3 is CASSPGLAGGYEQYF. The CDR3 bases are TGCGCCAGCAGCCCCGGACTAGCGGGAGGCTACGAGCAGTACTTC.

The chain uses TRBV7-2 and TRBJ1-4, with a weak D call TRBD1 (6 bases). The CDR3 is 12 amino acids. Looked up from germline, CDR1 is SGHTA and CDR2 is FQGNSA. Between the trimmed V and J ends, which lost 6 bases and 5 bases, there was a span of 7 bases. The CDR3: CASRQGNEKLFF. CDR3 DNA sequence: TGTGCCAGCAGACAGGGAAATGAAAAACTGTTTTTT.

The CDR3 sequence: CASSRTGDDQPQHF. The CDR3 DNA is TGTGCCAGCAGTCGGACAGGGGACGATCAGCCCCAGCATTTT. The V call is TRBV6-5, the J call TRBJ1-5; 9 bases map to TRBD1. This CDR3 contains 14 residues. V shed 5 bases, J shed 5 bases, and the junction held 4 bases outside the gene matches. Per germline, CDR1 MNHEY and CDR2 SVGAGI.

This clone was picked up one time. This chain links TRBV5-1 with TRBJ2-1; 9 bases agree with TRBD2. V lost 0 bases and J lost 7; bases outside the gene matches: 8. CDR1 SGHRS and CDR2 YFSETQ come from the germline V gene. The CDR3 consists of 16 residues. The CDR3 spells CASSLGSREGRNEQFF. CDR3 bases: TGCGCCAGCAGCTTGGGGTCGCGGGAGGGCAGGAATGAGCAGTTCTTC. The full variable domain, rest sourced from reference TRBV5-1 and TRBJ2-1, is KAGVTQTPRYLIKTRGQQVTLSCSPISGHRSVSWYQQTPGQGLQFLFEYFSETQRNKGNFPGRFSGRQFSNSRSEMNVSTLELGDSALYLCASSLGSREGRNEQFFGPGTRLTVL.

The chain combines TRBV4-1 with TRBJ2-2; 11 positions match TRBD2. V was clipped by 0 bases and J by 5 bases; unmatched bases: 14. The CDR3 is made up of 20 amino acids. Germline CDR1 reads MGHRA; CDR2 reads YSYEKL. The CDR3 DNA is TGCGCCAGCAGCCAAGACACTCGCCGGGCTAGCGGGAGGTTGACCGGGGAGCTGTTTTTT. This codes for CASSQDTRRASGRLTGELFF.

V gene TRBV29-1 combines with J gene TRBJ2-3, with D tentatively TRBD1 (7 bases). Germline loops: CDR1 SQVTM, CDR2 ANQGSEA. V lost 7 bases and J lost 3, with 14 bases in between. The CDR3 runs 13 residues. This CDR3 reads CSASAGGTDTQYF. The CDR3 DNA is TGCAGCGCATCCGCAGGGGGGACAGATACGCAGTATTTT.

This clone occurred once. J is TRBJ1-5 and V is TRBV7-3, with 8 bases that match TRBD1. Trimming took 3 bases from V and 1 from J; bases not matched to a gene: 8. Germline V gives CDR1 SGHTA, CDR2 FQGTGA. The CDR3 runs 17 residues. As DNA, the CDR3 is TGTGCCAGCAGCTTGGACAGGGAGGATGGAAGCAATCAGCCCCAGCATTTT. This translates into CASSLDREDGSNQPQHF.

The V call is TRBV6-5, the J call TRBJ1-2; D is undetermined. Trimming removed 8 bases at V and 5 bases at J, with 9 bases between. CDR3 size: 11 residues. CDR1 and CDR2 (germline): MNHEY, SVGAGI. The CDR3 is CASRNEYGYTF. The CDR3 DNA is TGTGCCAGCCGCAATGAGTATGGCTACACCTTC.

This clone was seen a few times. This chain links TRBV30 with TRBJ1-2; 7 bases agree with TRBD1. V shed 4 bases, J shed 0 bases, and the junction held 11 bases outside the gene matches. The CDR3 sequence is 16 residues long. Germline values: CDR1 GTSNPN, CDR2 SVGIG (reference sequence). The CDR3 here is CAWTPGTDIPNYGYTF. CDR3 sequence (DNA): TGTGCCTGGACCCCAGGGACAGATATTCCTAACTATGGCTACACCTTC.

The chain couples TRBV5-1 to TRBJ2-5, with a possible D match to TRBD2 (7 bases). The CDR3 length is 15 residues. Trimming shortened V by 0 bases and J by 2 bases, and 11 bases separated the two germline ends. Germline CDR1 SGHRS, CDR2 YFSETQ. CDR3 nucleotides: TGCGCCAGCAGCTTGGGGGGGGGCAAACAAGAGACCCAGTACTTC. It codes for CASSLGGGKQETQYF.

The V gene is TRBV19, the J gene TRBJ2-2; D perhaps matches TRBD2 (6 bases). Germline assignment: CDR1 LNHDA and CDR2 SQIVND (reference sequence). The length of the CDR3 is 15 residues. The V end was cut by 3 bases, the J end by 4 bases, with 12 bases between. The CDR3 bases are TGTGCCAGTAGTATGTTTAGCGGAGCCACCGGGGAGCTGTTTTTT. As protein: CASSMFSGATGELFF.

This clone was seen more than once but under ten times. The chain employs TRBV27 and TRBJ2-1; no firm D call. Trimming stripped 3 bases from V and 3 bases from J, with 3 bases between. CDR1 is MNHEY and CDR2 is SMNVEV in the germline V gene (reference sequence). This CDR3 comprises 12 residues. The CDR3, as DNA: TGTGCCAGCAGTTTCGGCTACAATGAGCAGTTCTTC. Translating gives CASSFGYNEQFF.

The sample holds one count of this clone. The chain employs TRBV4-1 and TRBJ2-2; 8 bases fit TRBD2. CDR3 length equals 16 residues. The trim removed 0 bases at V and 13 bases at J, leaving 13 bases unmatched. CDR1 is MGHRA and CDR2 is YSYEKL in the germline V gene. The CDR3 coding sequence is TGCGCCAGCAGCCAAGATTCCCAACGGGGGACTAGGGGGCTGTTTTTT. Its protein product is CASSQDSQRGTRGLFF.

This clone was detected once. The chain recombines TRBV13 with TRBJ2-1; 15 nucleotides match TRBD2. The CDR3 consists of 17 residues. The V gene's germline CDR1 is PRHDT and CDR2 FYEKMQ (reference sequence). The ends lost 5 bases at V and 8 bases at J; junction bases unmatched: 10. The CDR3 is CASSLRTSGRALDEQFF. The CDR3 nucleotides read TGTGCCAGCAGCCTCCGGACTAGCGGGAGGGCGTTGGATGAGCAGTTCTTC.

The chain carries TRBV7-2 and TRBJ2-7; no clear D. CDR1 and CDR2 (germline): SGHTA, FQGNSA. The CDR3 is made up of 13 amino acids. V was shortened by 2 bases and J by 6 bases, with 11 bases between the two germline ends. The CDR3 reads CASSLNIPPEQYF. The CDR3 nucleotides are TGTGCCAGCAGCTTAAACATCCCCCCCGAGCAGTACTTC.

This chain uses TRBV19 with TRBJ2-7; D remains ambiguous. Germline V gene sequence: CDR1 LNHDA, CDR2 SQIVND (reference sequence). The CDR3 contains 13 residues. V was cut by 2 bases and J by 4 bases, with 9 bases left in between. The CDR3 region has the DNA TGTGCCAGTAGTATACAACTCATTTACGAGCAGTACTTC. This sequence encodes CASSIQLIYEQYF.